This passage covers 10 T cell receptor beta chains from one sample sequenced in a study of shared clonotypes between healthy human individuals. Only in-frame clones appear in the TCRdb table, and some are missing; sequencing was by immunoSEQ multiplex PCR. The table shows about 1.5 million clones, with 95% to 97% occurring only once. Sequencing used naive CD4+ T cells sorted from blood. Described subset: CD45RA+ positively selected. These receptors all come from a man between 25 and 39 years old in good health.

The CDR3 coding sequence is TGTGCCAGCACCAGGGGCAGGGACACCGGGGAGCTGTTTTTT. This translates into CASTRGRDTGELFF. The gene calls are TRBV27 and TRBJ2-2; D may be TRBD1 (6 bases). Germline V CDR1 and CDR2: MNHEY, SMNVEV (reference sequence). Trimming pared 7 bases from V and 3 bases from J, leaving 12 bases between. The CDR3 loop spans 14 amino acids.

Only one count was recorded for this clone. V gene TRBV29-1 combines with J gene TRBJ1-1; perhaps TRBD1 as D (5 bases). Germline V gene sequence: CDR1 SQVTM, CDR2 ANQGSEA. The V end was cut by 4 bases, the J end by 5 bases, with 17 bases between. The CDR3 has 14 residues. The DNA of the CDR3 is TGCAGCGTTGTATATCGGGGGGTTAGGACTGAAGCTTTCTTT. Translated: CSVVYRGVRTEAFF.

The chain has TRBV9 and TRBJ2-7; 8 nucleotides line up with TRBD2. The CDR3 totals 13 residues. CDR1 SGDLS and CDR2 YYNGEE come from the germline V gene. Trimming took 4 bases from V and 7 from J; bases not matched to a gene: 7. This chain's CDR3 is CASSFGLAGEQYF. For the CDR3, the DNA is TGTGCCAGCAGCTTTGGACTAGCCGGAGAGCAGTACTTC.

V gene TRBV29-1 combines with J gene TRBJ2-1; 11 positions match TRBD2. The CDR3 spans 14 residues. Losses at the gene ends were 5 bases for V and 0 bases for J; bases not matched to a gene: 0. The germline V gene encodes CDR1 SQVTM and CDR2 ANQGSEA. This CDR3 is CSVTSGSSYNEQFF. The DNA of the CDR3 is TGCAGCGTTACTAGCGGGAGCTCCTACAATGAGCAGTTCTTC.

The CDR3 protein is CASSTGPLQETQYF. CDR3 nucleotides: TGCGCCAGCAGCACCGGACCATTACAAGAGACCCAGTACTTC. V is TRBV5-1 and J is TRBJ2-5; D call uncertain. V was shortened by 4 bases and J by 2 bases, with 12 bases between the two germline ends. This CDR3 has 14 residues. Germline V lookup: CDR1 SGHRS, CDR2 YFSETQ.

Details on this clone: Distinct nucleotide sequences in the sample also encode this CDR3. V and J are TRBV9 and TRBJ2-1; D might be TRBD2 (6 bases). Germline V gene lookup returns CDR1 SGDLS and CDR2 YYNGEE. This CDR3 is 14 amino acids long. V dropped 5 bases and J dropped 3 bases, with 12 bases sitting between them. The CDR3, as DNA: TGTGCCAGCAGTCCGACTAGTAGCTACAATGAGCAGTTCTTC. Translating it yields CASSPTSSYNEQFF.

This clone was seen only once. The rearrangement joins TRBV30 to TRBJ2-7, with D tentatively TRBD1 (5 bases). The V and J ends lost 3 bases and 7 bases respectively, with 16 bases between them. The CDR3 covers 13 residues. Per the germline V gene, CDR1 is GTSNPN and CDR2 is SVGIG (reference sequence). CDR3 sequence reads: CAWRRRGLWEQYF. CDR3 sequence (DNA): TGTGCCTGGAGACGAAGGGGCCTCTGGGAGCAGTACTTC.

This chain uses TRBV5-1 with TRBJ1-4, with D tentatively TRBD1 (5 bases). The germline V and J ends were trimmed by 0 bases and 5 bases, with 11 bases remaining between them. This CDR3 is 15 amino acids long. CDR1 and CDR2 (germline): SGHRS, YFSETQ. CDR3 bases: TGCGCCAGCAGCTTGGATTCCGGGGCAAATGAAAAACTGTTTTTT. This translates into CASSLDSGANEKLFF. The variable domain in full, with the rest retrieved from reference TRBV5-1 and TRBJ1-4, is KAGVTQTPRYLIKTRGQQVTLSCSPISGHRSVSWYQQTPGQGLQFLFEYFSETQRNKGNFPGRFSGRQFSNSRSEMNVSTLELGDSALYLCASSLDSGANEKLFFGSGTQLSVL.

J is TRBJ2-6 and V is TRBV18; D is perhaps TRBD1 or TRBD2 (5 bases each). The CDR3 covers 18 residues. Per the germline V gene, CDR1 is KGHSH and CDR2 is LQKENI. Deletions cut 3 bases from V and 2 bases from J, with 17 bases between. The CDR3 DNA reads TGTGCCAGCTCACCTTACGGGACCCCGCTCCCTGGGGCCAACGTCCTGACTTTC. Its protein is CASSPYGTPLPGANVLTF.

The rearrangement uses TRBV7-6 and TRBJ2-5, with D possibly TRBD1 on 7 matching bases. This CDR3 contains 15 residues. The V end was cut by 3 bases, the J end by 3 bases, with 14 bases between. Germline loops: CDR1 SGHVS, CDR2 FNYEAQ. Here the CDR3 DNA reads TGTGCCAGCAGCTTCTCGGACAGGAGGGAAGAGACCCAGTACTTC. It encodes CASSFSDRREETQYF.